This TCR beta chain originates from a study of T-cell reconstitution after alpha-beta-depleted transplantation in children. The authors prepared the TCRbeta library with unique molecular identifiers. TCRdb passed the PCR reads through MiXCR, listing each CDR3 protein once. The profile covers roughly 500,000 distinct CDR3 sequences, with roughly an eighth appearing a single time and roughly 5.4% taken by the ten largest. V was pared by 0 bases and J by 1 base, with 8 bases of the junction left unmatched. CDR1 is SGHRS, CDR2 YFSETQ, per germline. The CDR3 runs 18 residues. The chain couples TRBV5-1 to TRBJ2-1; 9 nucleotides align to TRBD2. Here the sequenced sample was PBMCs from the stem cell graft donor, taken from the stem cell graft. The sequence came from a human donor who donated a stem cell graft to a child with combined immunodeficiency. CDR3 nucleotide sequence: TGCGCCAGCAGCTTGGGGGCTAGCGGGACTATTTCCTACAATGAGCAGTTCTTC. Its translation: CASSLGASGTISYNEQFF.